The subject of this entry is one T cell receptor (beta chain). This sample stems from a study of blood T cell repertoires in COVID-19. The CDR3 consists of 14 residues. The trim removed 7 bases at V and 1 base at J, leaving 5 bases unmatched. Germline CDR1 is SGHTA and CDR2 is FQGNSA. TCRdb's copy holds only in-frame clones and misses some; the assay was immunoSEQ multiplex PCR. The sample includes over 120,000 clones, about 87% of them seen just once. Sequencing was done on a sample of peripheral blood. The sequence derives from a woman aged 45-65 years with active or convalescent COVID-19. J is TRBJ1-1 and V is TRBV7-2, with TRBD1 matching 8 bases. The CDR3 loop is CASKWDRPNTEAFF. CDR3 sequence (DNA): TGTGCCAGCAAGTGGGACAGGCCGAACACTGAAGCTTTCTTT.